This paragraph covers one T cell receptor beta chain sequence. Time point denoted: patch test 1, 2 weeks after DPC sensitization. As for treatment: therapeutic diphenylcyclopropenone sensitization with weekly scalp DPC. TCRdb re-called the RACE reads through MiXCR, storing one row per CDR3 protein. The sample lists 70,000 to 80,000 distinct CDR3 sequences; about 32% were seen once. The data derive from a study of human T cells and chemical hapten exposure. This receptor was obtained from a man between 40 and 49 years old with alopecia areata. Some clones in this sample may be carry-over from other donors' samples. Sample: whole blood, taken in connection with sensitization to the hapten diphenylcyclopropenone (DPC).

CDR3 protein: CASSSGLAGPGEQFF. CDR3 in DNA: TGTGCCAGCAGCTCAGGACTAGCTGGGCCAGGGGAGCAGTTCTTC. The gene calls are TRBV11-2 and TRBJ2-1; 8 positions match TRBD2. Germline loops: CDR1 SGHAT, CDR2 FQNNGV. The CDR3 covers 15 residues. Trimming at V came to 4 bases and at J to 10 bases, leaving 12 bases not matched to a gene.